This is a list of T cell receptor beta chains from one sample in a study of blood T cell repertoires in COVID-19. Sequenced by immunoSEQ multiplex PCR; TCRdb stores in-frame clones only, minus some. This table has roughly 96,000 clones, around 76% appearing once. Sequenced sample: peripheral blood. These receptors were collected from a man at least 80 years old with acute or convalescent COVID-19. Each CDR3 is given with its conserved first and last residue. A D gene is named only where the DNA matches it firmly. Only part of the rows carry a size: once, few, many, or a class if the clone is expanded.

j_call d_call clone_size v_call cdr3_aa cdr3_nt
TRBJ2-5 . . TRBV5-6 CASSLVTQRTTQETQYF TGTGCCAGCAGCTTGGTAACCCAGCGGACTACCCAAGAGACCCAGTACTTC
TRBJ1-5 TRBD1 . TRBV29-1 CSAGTGVNNQPQHF TGCAGCGCCGGGACAGGGGTGAACAATCAGCCCCAGCATTTT
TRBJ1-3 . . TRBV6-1 CASSAKSGDSGNTIYF TGTGCCAGCAGTGCTAAATCAGGGGACTCTGGAAACACCATATATTTT
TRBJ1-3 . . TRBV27 CASSLHRGNTIYF TGTGCCAGCAGTCTCCATAGAGGAAACACCATATATTTT
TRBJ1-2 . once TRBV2 CASNPDNNYGYTF TGTGCCAGCAACCCGGACAATAACTATGGCTACACCTTC
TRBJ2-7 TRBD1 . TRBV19 CASSMGQGDYEQYF TGTGCCAGTAGTATGGGACAGGGGGATTACGAGCAGTACTTC
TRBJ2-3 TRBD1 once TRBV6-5 CASTGQGRGTDTQYF TGTGCCAGCACCGGACAGGGGAGGGGCACAGATACGCAGTATTTT
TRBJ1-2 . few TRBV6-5 CASRAQTNYGYTF TGTGCCAGCAGGGCCCAGACTAACTATGGCTACACCTTC
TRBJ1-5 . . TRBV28 CASSFRGRGQPQHF TGTGCCAGCAGCTTCCGGGGGAGAGGCCAGCCCCAGCATTTT
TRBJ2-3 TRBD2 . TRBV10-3 CAISQTGGTNPRSSDTQYF TGTGCCATCAGTCAGACGGGCGGGACTAACCCCAGAAGCTCAGATACGCAGTATTTT
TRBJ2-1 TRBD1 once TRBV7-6 CASSLVQGEQFF TGTGCCAGCAGCTTAGTACAGGGGGAGCAGTTCTTC
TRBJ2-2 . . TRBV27 CASSLRGTGELFF TGTGCCAGCAGTTTACGGGGCACCGGGGAGCTGTTTTTT
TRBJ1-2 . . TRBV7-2 CASSLATASFPSYGYTF TGTGCCAGCAGCTTAGCCACAGCATCCTTTCCCTCCTATGGCTACACCTTC
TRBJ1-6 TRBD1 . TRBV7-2 CASSPRDRYNSPLHF TGTGCCAGCAGCCCTAGGGACAGGTATAATTCACCCCTCCACTTT
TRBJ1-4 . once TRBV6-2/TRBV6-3 CASSYSNVRASTNEKLFF TGTGCCAGCAGTTACTCGAACGTACGAGCTTCAACTAATGAAAAACTGTTTTTT
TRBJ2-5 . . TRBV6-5 CASSRDRLSGTQYF TGTGCCAGCAGCCGAGACAGGCTATCAGGGACCCAGTACTTC
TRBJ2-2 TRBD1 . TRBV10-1 CASRGQIFGELFF TGCGCCAGCAGGGGACAGATATTCGGGGAGCTGTTTTTT
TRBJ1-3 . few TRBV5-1 CASSPHSGNTIYF TGCGCCAGCAGCCCACACTCTGGAAACACCATATATTTT
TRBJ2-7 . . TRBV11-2 CASGGSYEQYF TGTGCCAGCGGTGGCAGCTACGAGCAGTACTTC
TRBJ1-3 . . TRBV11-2 CASSPRGGRGNTIYF TGTGCCAGCAGCCCCCGTGGGGGGAGAGGAAACACCATATATTTT
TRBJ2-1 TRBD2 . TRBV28 CASSFLAGGGNEQFF TGTGCCAGCAGTTTCCTAGCGGGAGGTGGCAATGAGCAGTTCTTC
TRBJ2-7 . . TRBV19 CASSESLASYEQYF TGTGCCAGTAGTGAGTCACTTGCATCCTACGAGCAGTACTTC
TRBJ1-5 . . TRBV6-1 CASSESRGRRSNQPQHF TGTGCCAGCAGTGAATCTAGAGGGAGGCGAAGCAATCAGCCCCAGCATTTT
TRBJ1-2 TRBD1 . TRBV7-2 CASSSTGVANYGYTF TGTGCCAGCAGCTCAACAGGGGTAGCTAACTATGGCTACACCTTC
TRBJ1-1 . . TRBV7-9 CASSLHSKNTEAFF TGTGCCAGCAGCTTACACAGCAAGAACACTGAAGCTTTCTTT
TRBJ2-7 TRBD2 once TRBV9 CASSTLAGPSYEQYF TGTGCCAGCAGCACCCTAGCGGGGCCTTCCTACGAGCAGTACTTC
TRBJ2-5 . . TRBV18 CASSPSHLQETQYF TGTGCCAGCTCACCATCTCACTTGCAAGAGACCCAGTACTTC
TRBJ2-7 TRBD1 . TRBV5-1 CASSPDRGEQYF TGCGCCAGCAGCCCAGACAGGGGCGAGCAGTACTTC
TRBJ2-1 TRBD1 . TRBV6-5 CASSRQGSSYNEQFF TGTGCCAGCAGTCGACAGGGGAGCTCCTACAATGAGCAGTTCTTC
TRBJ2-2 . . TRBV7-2 CASRPLWPGELFF TGTGCCAGCAGGCCCCTTTGGCCCGGGGAGCTGTTTTTT
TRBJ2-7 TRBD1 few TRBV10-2 CASTWGGTGRSYEQYF TGCGCCTCCACGTGGGGGGGGACAGGGCGATCCTACGAGCAGTACTTC